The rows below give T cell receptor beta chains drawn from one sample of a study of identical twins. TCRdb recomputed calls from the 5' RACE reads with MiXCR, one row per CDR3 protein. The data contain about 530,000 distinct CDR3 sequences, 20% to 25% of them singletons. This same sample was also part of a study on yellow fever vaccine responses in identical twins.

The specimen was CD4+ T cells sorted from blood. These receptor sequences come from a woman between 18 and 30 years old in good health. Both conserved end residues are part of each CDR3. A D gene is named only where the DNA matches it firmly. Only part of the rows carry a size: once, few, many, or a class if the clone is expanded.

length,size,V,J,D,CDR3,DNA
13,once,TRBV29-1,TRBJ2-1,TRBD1,CSVWDRGTGEQFF,TGCAGCGTGTGGGACAGGGGGACTGGTGAGCAGTTCTTC
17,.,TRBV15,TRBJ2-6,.,CATSSRDGISGANVLTF,TGTGCCACCAGCTCCCGGGACGGTATCTCTGGGGCCAACGTCCTGACTTTC
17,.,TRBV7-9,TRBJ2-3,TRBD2,CASTGTSGSLGTDTQYF,TGTGCCAGCACCGGGACTAGCGGGAGCCTAGGCACAGATACGCAGTATTTT
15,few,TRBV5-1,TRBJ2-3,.,CASSLVRGETDTQYF,TGCGCCAGCAGCTTGGTGAGGGGGGAGACAGATACGCAGTATTTT
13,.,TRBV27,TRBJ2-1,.,CASSLGGSGEQFF,TGTGCCAGCAGTTTGGGGGGATCAGGTGAGCAGTTCTTC
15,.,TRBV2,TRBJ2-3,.,CASRRSMTSTDTQYF,TGTGCCAGCAGGCGGTCGATGACTAGCACAGATACGCAGTATTTT
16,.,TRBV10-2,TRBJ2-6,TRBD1,CASGQQGAKGANVLTF,TGCGCCAGCGGACAACAGGGGGCGAAAGGGGCCAACGTCCTGACTTTC
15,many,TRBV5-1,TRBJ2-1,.,CASSLTAGPYNEQFF,TGCGCCAGCAGCTTGACCGCGGGACCCTACAATGAGCAGTTCTTC
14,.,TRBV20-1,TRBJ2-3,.,CSARDARTEDTQYF,TGCAGTGCTAGAGATGCCAGGACAGAAGATACGCAGTATTTT
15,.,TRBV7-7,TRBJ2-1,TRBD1,CASSPQTGGLNEQFF,TGTGCCAGCAGCCCCCAGACAGGGGGCCTCAATGAGCAGTTCTTC
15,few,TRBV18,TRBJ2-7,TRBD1,CASSRQTGISYEQYF,TGTGCCAGCTCACGTCAGACAGGGATTAGCTACGAGCAGTACTTC
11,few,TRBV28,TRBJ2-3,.,CASGITDTQYF,TGTGCCAGCGGTATTACAGATACGCAGTATTTT
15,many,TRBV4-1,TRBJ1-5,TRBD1,CASSRTGGVGQPQHF,TGCGCCAGCAGTAGAACAGGGGGGGTAGGTCAGCCCCAGCATTTT
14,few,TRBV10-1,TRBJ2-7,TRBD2,CASSAGLAPGEQYF,TGCGCCAGCAGTGCGGGACTAGCGCCGGGCGAGCAGTACTTC
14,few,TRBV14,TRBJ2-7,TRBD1,CASSRTQGVGEQYF,TGTGCCAGCAGCCGGACACAGGGGGTCGGCGAGCAGTACTTC